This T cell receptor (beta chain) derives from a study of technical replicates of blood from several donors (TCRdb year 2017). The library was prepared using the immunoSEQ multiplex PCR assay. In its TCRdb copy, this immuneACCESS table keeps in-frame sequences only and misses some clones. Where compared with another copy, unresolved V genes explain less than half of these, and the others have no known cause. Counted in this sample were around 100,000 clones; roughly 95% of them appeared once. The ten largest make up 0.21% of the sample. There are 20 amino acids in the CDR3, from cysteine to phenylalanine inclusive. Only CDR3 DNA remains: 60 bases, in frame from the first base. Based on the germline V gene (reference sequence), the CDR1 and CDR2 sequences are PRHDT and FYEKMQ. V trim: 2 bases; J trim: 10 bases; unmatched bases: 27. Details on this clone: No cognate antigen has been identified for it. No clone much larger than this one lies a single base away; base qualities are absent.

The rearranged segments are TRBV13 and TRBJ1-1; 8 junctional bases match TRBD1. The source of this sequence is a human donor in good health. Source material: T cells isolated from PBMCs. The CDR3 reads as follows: CASSLLFSGQGARHGSSAFF. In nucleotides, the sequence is TGTGCCAGCAGCTTACTCTTTTCAGGGCAGGGGGCGCGGCATGGTTCTTCAGCTTTCTTT.